These T cell receptor beta chains were read from a single sample in a study of blood T cell repertoires in COVID-19. Method: immunoSEQ multiplex PCR; TCRdb's copy keeps in-frame clones and lacks some. The sample has 65,000 to 85,000 clones, more than 75% seen once. The sequenced sample was peripheral blood. These receptors originate from a woman between 18 and 30 years old with acute or convalescent COVID-19. Both conserved end residues are part of each CDR3. Fields, in order: D gene, V gene, J gene, clone size, CDR3 protein, CDR3 DNA. D genes are given only for firm matches. Size is omitted from some rows. Given values are once, few, many or a class for expanded clones.

D: TRBD2
V: TRBV7-9
J: TRBJ2-1
size: NA
CDR3: CASSMSGSYEQFF
DNA: TGTGCCAGCAGCATGAGCGGGAGTTATGAGCAGTTCTTC

D: NA
V: TRBV13
J: TRBJ2-3
size: NA
CDR3: CASSLALRGETDTQYF
DNA: TGTGCCAGCAGCTTAGCACTCAGGGGTGAGACAGATACGCAGTATTTT

D: TRBD2
V: TRBV19
J: TRBJ2-3
size: few
CDR3: CASRSGGGDTQYF
DNA: TGTGCCAGTAGAAGCGGGGGGGGTGATACGCAGTATTTT

D: NA
V: TRBV12-5
J: TRBJ2-3
size: NA
CDR3: CASGLPVPSTDTQYF
DNA: TGTGCTAGTGGTTTGCCGGTCCCCTCCACAGATACGCAGTATTTT

D: NA
V: TRBV27
J: TRBJ1-2
size: NA
CDR3: CASSLSQGNYGYTF
DNA: TGTGCCAGCAGTTTATCGCAGGGAAACTATGGCTACACCTTC

D: NA
V: TRBV20-1
J: TRBJ1-6
size: NA
CDR3: CSAPIQGALHF
DNA: TGCAGTGCGCCGATTCAAGGGGCCCTCCACTTT

D: TRBD1
V: TRBV5-4
J: TRBJ1-2
size: NA
CDR3: CASSSGTGWEGYTF
DNA: TGTGCCAGCAGTTCCGGGACAGGGTGGGAGGGCTACACCTTC

D: NA
V: TRBV30
J: TRBJ1-1
size: NA
CDR3: CAWETGTEAFF
DNA: TGTGCCTGGGAGACGGGGACTGAAGCTTTCTTT

D: TRBD1
V: TRBV4-1
J: TRBJ1-5
size: once
CDR3: CASSQDGTGEAGQPQHF
DNA: TGCGCCAGCAGCCAAGACGGGACAGGGGAGGCGGGTCAGCCCCAGCATTTT

D: NA
V: TRBV11-3
J: TRBJ2-7
size: NA
CDR3: CASSLCLSGTYEQYF
DNA: TGTGCCAGCAGCTTATGCCTTAGCGGAACCTACGAGCAGTACTTC

D: NA
V: TRBV5-4
J: TRBJ2-7
size: NA
CDR3: CASSLAGGAPYEQYF
DNA: TGTGCCAGCAGCTTGGCGGGCGGGGCTCCCTACGAGCAGTACTTC

D: NA
V: TRBV12-3/TRBV12-4
J: TRBJ1-1
size: NA
CDR3: CASNLGDEAFF
DNA: TGTGCCAGCAACCTCGGAGATGAAGCTTTCTTT

D: NA
V: TRBV10-3
J: TRBJ2-2
size: once
CDR3: CAISDLQGGELFF
DNA: TGTGCCATCAGTGACCTGCAGGGGGGGGAGCTGTTTTTT

D: NA
V: TRBV2
J: TRBJ2-1
size: NA
CDR3: CASSPPPLASEQFF
DNA: TGTGCCAGCAGTCCGCCCCCTCTAGCAAGTGAGCAGTTCTTC